This is a list of T cell receptor beta chains from one sample in a study of cytomegalovirus exposure and HLA in healthy donors. Here immunoSEQ multiplex PCR was the method, and the copy in TCRdb shows in-frame clones only, minus some. The sample includes roughly 150,000 clones, around 75% of them seen just once. Material: PBMCs. All receptors derive from a female donor in good health and CMV-seronegative. Each CDR3 is given without its conserved first and last residue. The order of the fields is J gene, V gene, CDR3 protein.

TRBJ1-1	TRBV6-5	ASSYLAGQGSLKAF
TRBJ2-7	TRBV7-9	ASRGGLAGRYEQY
TRBJ1-1	TRBV6-4	ASSEQRYTEAF
TRBJ2-3	TRBV5-5	ASSDRQGATDTQY
TRBJ2-1	TRBV6-5	ASSRLAGDGEQF
TRBJ1-1	TRBV15	ATSRASTVNTEAF
TRBJ2-7	TRBV6-1	ASSVFSRTGAREQY
TRBJ2-5	TRBV9	ASSASGRAGETQY
TRBJ1-2	TRBV25-1	ASSEWGDGYT
TRBJ2-1	TRBV9	ASSAGGGSYNEQF
TRBJ1-1	TRBV6-6	ASSPNGENTEAF
TRBJ2-3	TRBV2	ASSGTSGGTDTQY
TRBJ2-1	TRBV2	ASSTKPWTSEHEQF
TRBJ1-1	TRBV27	ASSLRVVNTEAF